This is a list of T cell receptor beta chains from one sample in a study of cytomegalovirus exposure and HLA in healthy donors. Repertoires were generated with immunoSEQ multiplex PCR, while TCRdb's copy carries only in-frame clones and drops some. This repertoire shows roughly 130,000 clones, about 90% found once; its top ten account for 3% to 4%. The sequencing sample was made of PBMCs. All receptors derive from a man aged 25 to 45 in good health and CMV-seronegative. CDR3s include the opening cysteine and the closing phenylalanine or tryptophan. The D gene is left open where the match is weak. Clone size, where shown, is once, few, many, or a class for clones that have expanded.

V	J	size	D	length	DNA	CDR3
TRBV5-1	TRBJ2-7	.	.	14	TGCGCCAGCAGCTTGGCAGGCTTCTCCTACGAGCAGTACTTC	CASSLAGFSYEQYF
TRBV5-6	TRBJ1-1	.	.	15	TGTGCCAGCAGCTTGAGGCCAGGCATCGGAATTGAAGCTTTCTTT	CASSLRPGIGIEAFF
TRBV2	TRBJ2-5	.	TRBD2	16	TGTGCCAGCTCCGGGACTAGCGGGACATGGGGGGAGACCCAGTACTTC	CASSGTSGTWGETQYF
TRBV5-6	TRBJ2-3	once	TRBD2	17	TGTGCCAGCAGCACCACCTCTAGCGGGGCGAGCAGAAATACGCAGTATTTT	CASSTTSSGASRNTQYF
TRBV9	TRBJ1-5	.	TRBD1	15	TGTGCCAGCAGCGGGACAGGGGGTAGCAATCAGCCCCAGCATTTT	CASSGTGGSNQPQHF
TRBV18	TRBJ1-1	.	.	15	TGTGCCAGCTCACCAAGGACAGTCATGAACACTGAAGCTTTCTTT	CASSPRTVMNTEAFF
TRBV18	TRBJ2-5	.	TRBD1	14	TGTGCCAGCTCACCACGGCTCAGGGGGGAGACCCAGTACTTC	CASSPRLRGETQYF
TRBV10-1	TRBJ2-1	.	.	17	TGCGCCAGCAGTGGAGGGAGGGGGGTAAGCTCCTACAATGAGCAGTTCTTC	CASSGGRGVSSYNEQFF
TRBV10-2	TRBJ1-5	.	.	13	TGCGCCAGCAGTGCGGTTTGGAATCAGCCCCAGCATTTT	CASSAVWNQPQHF
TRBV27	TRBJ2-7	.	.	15	TGTGCCAGCAGTCTCTCGGTCGGGGGACCCTACGAGCAGTACTTC	CASSLSVGGPYEQYF